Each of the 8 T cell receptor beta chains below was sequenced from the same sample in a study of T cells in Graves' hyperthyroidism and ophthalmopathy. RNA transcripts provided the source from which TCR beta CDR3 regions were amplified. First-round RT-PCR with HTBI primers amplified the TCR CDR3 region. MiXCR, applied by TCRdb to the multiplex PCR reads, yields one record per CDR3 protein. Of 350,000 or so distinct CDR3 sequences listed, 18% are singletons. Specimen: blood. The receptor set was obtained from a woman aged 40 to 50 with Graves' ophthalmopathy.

The chain's CDR3 is CASRGDGTGGYSNQPQHF. The CDR3 DNA sequence: TGTGCCAGCAGGGGTGACGGGACAGGGGGTTATAGCAATCAGCCCCAGCATTTT. The genes are TRBV28 and TRBJ1-5, with 11 bases identical to TRBD1. J gave up 0 bases and V 6 bases, and 10 bases lay outside the gene matches. The length of the CDR3 is 18 residues. Germline loops: CDR1 MDHEN, CDR2 SYDVKM.

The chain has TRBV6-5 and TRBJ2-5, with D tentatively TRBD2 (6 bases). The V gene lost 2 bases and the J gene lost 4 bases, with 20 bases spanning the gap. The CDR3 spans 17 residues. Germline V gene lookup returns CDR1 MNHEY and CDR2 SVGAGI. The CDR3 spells CASSYPTRGARPETQYF. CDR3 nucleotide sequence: TGTGCCAGCAGTTACCCAACCCGCGGGGCTCGGCCAGAGACCCAGTACTTC.

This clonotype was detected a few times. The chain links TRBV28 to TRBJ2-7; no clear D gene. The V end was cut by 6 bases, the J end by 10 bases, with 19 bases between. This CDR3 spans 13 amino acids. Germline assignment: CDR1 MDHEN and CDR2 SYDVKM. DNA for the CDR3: TGTGCCAGCAGCTCCCCCCCAGCGACCGCCCAGTACTTC. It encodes CASSSPPATAQYF.

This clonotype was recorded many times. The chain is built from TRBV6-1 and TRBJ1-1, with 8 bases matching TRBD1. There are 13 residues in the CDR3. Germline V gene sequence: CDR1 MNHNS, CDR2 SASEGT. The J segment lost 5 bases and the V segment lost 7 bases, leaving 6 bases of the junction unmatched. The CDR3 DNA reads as TGTGCCAGCATCGGACAGGGAGGTACTGAAGCTTTCTTT. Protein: CASIGQGGTEAFF.

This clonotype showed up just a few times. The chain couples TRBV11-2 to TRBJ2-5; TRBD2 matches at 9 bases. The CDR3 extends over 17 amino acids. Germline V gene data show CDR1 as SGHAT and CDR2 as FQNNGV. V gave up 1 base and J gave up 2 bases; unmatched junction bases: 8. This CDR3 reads CASSLVSGGAIQETQYF. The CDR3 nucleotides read TGTGCCAGCAGCTTAGTTAGCGGGGGAGCGATACAAGAGACCCAGTACTTC.

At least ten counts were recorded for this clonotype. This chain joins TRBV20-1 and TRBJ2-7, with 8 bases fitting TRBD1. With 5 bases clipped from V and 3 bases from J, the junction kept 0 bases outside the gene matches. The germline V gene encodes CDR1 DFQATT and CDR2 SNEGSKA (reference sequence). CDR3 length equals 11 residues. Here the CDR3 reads CSAGTGYEQYF. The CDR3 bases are TGCAGTGCTGGGACAGGCTACGAGCAGTACTTC.

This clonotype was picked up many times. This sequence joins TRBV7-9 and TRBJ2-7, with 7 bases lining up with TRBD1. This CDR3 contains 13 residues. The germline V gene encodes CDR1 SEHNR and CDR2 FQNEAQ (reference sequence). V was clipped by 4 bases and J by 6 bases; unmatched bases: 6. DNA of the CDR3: TGTGCCAGCAGCTACGACAGGGAGAGCGAGCAGTACTTC. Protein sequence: CASSYDRESEQYF.

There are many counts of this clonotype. The CDR3, as DNA: TGTGCCAGCAGCTTAGTTTCCTGGCAAGAGACCCAGTACTTC. Translated, it gives CASSLVSWQETQYF. The chain uses TRBV7-9 and TRBJ2-5, with D unclear. With 1 base removed from V and 2 bases from J, the gap between germline ends came to 8 bases. Germline V lookup: CDR1 SEHNR, CDR2 FQNEAQ (reference sequence). The length of the CDR3 is 14 residues.